The 13 T cell receptor beta chains below were found in one sample sequenced in a study of Graves' ophthalmopathy and Graves' hyperthyroidism. Amplification of TCR beta CDR3 regions used RNA transcripts. A first-round RT-PCR used HTBI primers, followed by a second-round multiplex PCR. One entry per CDR3 protein, called by TCRdb with MiXCR from the multiplex PCR reads. The sample lists a few hundred thousand distinct CDR3 sequences; about 18% were seen once. Specimen: peripheral blood. All receptors derive from an adult woman with stable Graves' hyperthyroidism.

The chain employs TRBV18 and TRBJ1-3; 8 positions agree with TRBD1. There are 17 residues in the CDR3. The trim removed 3 bases at V and 0 bases at J, leaving 7 bases unmatched. Germline CDR1 and CDR2: KGHSH and LQKENI. CDR3 DNA sequence: TGTGCCAGCTCACCGGAAGGACAGGGTTACTCTGGAAACACCATATATTTT. Translation gives CASSPEGQGYSGNTIYF.

This clonotype was seen a few times. The V gene is TRBV7-9, the J gene TRBJ2-2; the D call may be TRBD1 or TRBD2 (5 bases each). Per the germline V gene, CDR1 is SEHNR and CDR2 is FQNEAQ (reference sequence). This CDR3 has 12 amino acids. The V end was cut by 5 bases, the J end by 8 bases, with 9 bases between. CDR3 protein: CASSERTGELFF. DNA for the CDR3: TGTGCCAGCAGCGAGCGGACAGGGGAGCTGTTTTTT.

This clonotype was detected many times. V gene TRBV28 combines with J gene TRBJ2-7; D might be TRBD1 (6 bases). CDR3 length: 13 amino acids. Germline assignment: CDR1 MDHEN and CDR2 SYDVKM. Trimming removed 7 bases from V and 0 bases from J, with 10 bases in between. The CDR3 DNA reads TGTGCCAGCATGGGGGCTGGCTCCTACGAGCAGTACTTC. The encoded protein is CASMGAGSYEQYF.

This clonotype appeared many times. The CDR3 spells CASSSKGGQVAYEQYF. DNA for the CDR3: TGTGCCAGCAGTTCGAAGGGAGGACAGGTCGCCTACGAGCAGTACTTC. The V and J genes are TRBV28 and TRBJ2-7, with D perhaps matching TRBD1 (7 bases). V was trimmed by 4 bases and J by 2 bases, leaving 18 bases between them. Germline V lookup: CDR1 MDHEN, CDR2 SYDVKM. This CDR3 has 16 amino acids.

This clonotype was recorded many times. The V gene is TRBV7-6, the J gene TRBJ2-2, with D unclear. V lost 5 bases and J 5 bases, leaving 12 bases between the germline ends. Looked up from germline, CDR1 is SGHVS and CDR2 is FNYEAQ. The CDR3 extends over 14 amino acids. CDR3 sequence (DNA): TGTGCCAGCAGCCAAATTGGGCAGACCGGGGAGCTGTTTTTT. Translation: CASSQIGQTGELFF.

This clonotype has only one observation. This clone may be a read error of a much larger clone one base away. The chain recombines TRBV6-2 or TRBV6-3 with TRBJ2-1, with TRBD2 matching over 9 bases. The CDR3 runs to 16 residues. The germline V gene has CDR1 MNHEY and CDR2 SVGEGT. Germline trimming cut 5 bases from V and 3 bases from J; bases unmatched to any gene: 8. The CDR3 nucleotides are TGTGCCAGCAGTACCAGACTAGCGGACAGCTACAATGAGCAGTTCTTC. This sequence encodes CASSTRLADSYNEQFF.

V usage is TRBV12-3 or TRBV12-4 and J usage is TRBJ2-2; no clear D gene. Trimming removed 8 bases from V and 6 bases from J, with 7 bases in between. The CDR3 has 11 residues. In nucleotides, the CDR3 is TGTGCCAGCGGGCATGCCGGGGAGCTGTTTTTT. Its protein is CASGHAGELFF.

With regard to this clonotype: A read error may account for a junction end that differs from germline. The chain is built from TRBV18 and TRBJ2-5; D is uncertain. Germline CDR1 reads KGHSH; CDR2 reads LQKENI. CDR3 size: 14 residues. CDR3 nucleotides: TGTGCCAGCTCACCTGGTATGCGGCAAGAGACCCAGGACTTC. Its protein is CASSPGMRQETQDF.

This clonotype was counted at least ten times. The chain combines TRBV6-5 with TRBJ2-2; TRBD2 agrees at 10 bases. CDR1 MNHEY and CDR2 SVGAGI come from the germline V gene. With 3 bases clipped from V and 4 bases from J, the junction kept 5 bases outside the gene matches. The CDR3 has 16 amino acids. The CDR3 is CASSYISGRLTGELFF. In DNA, the CDR3 is TGTGCCAGCAGTTATATTAGCGGGAGGCTCACCGGGGAGCTGTTTTTT.

The chain joins TRBV19 to TRBJ2-2; D not certain. The germline CDR1 and CDR2 sequences are LNHDA and SQIVND (reference sequence). The CDR3 is made up of 14 amino acids. With 4 bases removed from V and 6 bases from J, the gap between germline ends came to 12 bases. This CDR3 reads CASSKLGTAGELFF. DNA of the CDR3: TGTGCCAGTAGTAAGCTGGGAACGGCCGGGGAGCTGTTTTTT.

This clonotype has ten or more counts. The chain recombines TRBV20-1 with TRBJ2-5; D gene unclear. Looked up from germline, CDR1 is DFQATT and CDR2 is SNEGSKA (reference sequence). CDR3 length: 12 amino acids. Deletions cut 2 bases from V and 2 bases from J, with 6 bases between. The CDR3 loop reads CSARYLQETQYF. The CDR3, as DNA: TGCAGTGCTAGATACTTGCAAGAGACCCAGTACTTC.

This clonotype has a handful of counts. This rearrangement joins TRBV7-9 to TRBJ2-7; 7 bases fit TRBD2. The CDR3 is 15 amino acids. Germline V gene data show CDR1 as SEHNR and CDR2 as FQNEAQ (reference sequence). V gave up 4 bases and J gave up 0 bases; unmatched junction bases: 6. CDR3 nucleotides: TGTGCCAGCAGCTCGAGGGACTACCTCTCCTACGAGCAGTACTTC. This sequence encodes CASSSRDYLSYEQYF.

This clonotype was counted at least ten times. The chain's CDR3 is CASSSSAGQPQHF. The CDR3 coding sequence is TGTGCCAGCAGTTCGTCAGCGGGACAGCCCCAGCATTTT. This sequence joins TRBV12-3 or TRBV12-4 and TRBJ1-5; D is uncertain. Between the trimmed V and J ends, which lost 4 bases and 7 bases, there was a span of 11 bases. This CDR3 region has 13 residues.